Shown below are 10 T cell receptor beta chains from a single sample sequenced in a study of blood T cell repertoires in COVID-19. This table comes from immunoSEQ multiplex PCR, and its TCRdb copy is limited to in-frame clones, with some not included. The profile shows about 40,000 clones, around three quarters of them singletons. Sequenced input: peripheral blood. These receptors were taken from a woman older than 75 with acute or convalescent COVID-19.

V gene TRBV24-1 combines with J gene TRBJ2-3; 10 bases map to TRBD1. V dropped 4 bases and J dropped 3; count of bases not matched to a gene: 6. This CDR3 is 16 amino acids long. CDR1 and CDR2 (germline): KGHDR, SFDVKD. CDR3 bases: TGTGCCACCAGTGACCCTGGACAGGGGGGAACAGATACGCAGTATTTT. This gives the protein CATSDPGQGGTDTQYF.

This clone occurred once. This sequence joins TRBV7-6 and TRBJ1-4; D gene unclear. The CDR3 runs to 13 residues. CDR1 is SGHVS and CDR2 is FNYEAQ in the germline V gene. Trimming left V 4 bases short and J 5 bases short, with 8 bases between. The CDR3 bases are TGTGCCAGCAGCTGGACGGGGAATGAAAAACTGTTTTTT. Its protein product is CASSWTGNEKLFF.

The rearrangement joins TRBV9 to TRBJ2-7; 10 bases line up with TRBD1. Germline CDR1 reads SGDLS; CDR2 reads YYNGEE. CDR3 length: 16 residues. The ends lost 3 bases at V and 2 bases at J; junction bases unmatched: 8. The CDR3 sequence: CASSEIDRGPPYEQYF. Written as DNA, the CDR3 is TGTGCCAGCAGCGAGATAGACAGGGGGCCTCCCTACGAGCAGTACTTC.

This rearrangement joins TRBV5-6 to TRBJ2-1; 9 bases map to TRBD2. Trimming took 4 bases from V and 5 from J; bases not matched to a gene: 1. Germline CDR1 is SGHDT and CDR2 is YYEEEE. CDR3 length: 13 amino acids. The CDR3 reads CASSRLADNEQFF. In DNA form, the CDR3 reads TGTGCCAGCAGCCGACTAGCGGACAATGAGCAGTTCTTC. The full variable domain, with the rest looked up from reference TRBV5-6 and TRBJ2-1, is DAGVTQSPTHLIKTRGQQVTLRCSPKSGHDTVSWYQQALGQGPQFIFQYYEEEERQRGNFPDRFSGHQFPNYSSELNVNALLLGDSALYLCASSRLADNEQFFGPGTRLTVL.

The rearrangement joins TRBV29-1 to TRBJ2-1, with D tentatively TRBD1 (9 bases). Germline CDR1 reads SQVTM; CDR2 reads ANQGSEA. Trimming cost V 8 bases and J 7 bases, with 27 bases left between them. The CDR3 length is 16 residues. The CDR3 spells CSSTGGGDPSGNEQFF. CDR3 coding DNA: TGCAGCAGCACAGGGGGCGGTGATCCTAGCGGGAATGAGCAGTTCTTC.

This chain uses TRBV10-3 with TRBJ2-2; 9 nucleotides line up with TRBD1. V lost 4 bases and J lost 5; bases outside the gene matches: 8. The CDR3 length is 16 residues. Per germline, CDR1 ENHRY and CDR2 SYGVKD. CDR3 bases: TGTGCCATCAGTGCATCGGGACAGGGTGAGACCGGGGAGCTGTTTTTT. It yields the protein CAISASGQGETGELFF.

The chain couples TRBV5-1 to TRBJ2-1, with TRBD2 identical over 14 bases. J was trimmed by 7 bases and V by 4 bases; bases with no gene match: 7. The CDR3 sequence is 16 residues long. CDR1 is SGHRS and CDR2 is YFSETQ in the germline V gene. Written as DNA, the CDR3 is TGCGCCAGCAGCCTCGGACTAGCGGGAGGTGTTAATGAGCAGTTCTTC. Encoded protein: CASSLGLAGGVNEQFF.

This clone has more than one count but fewer than ten. This chain links TRBV11-2 with TRBJ1-1; no firm D call. Germline V gene data show CDR1 as SGHAT and CDR2 as FQNNGV. With 0 bases removed from V and 4 bases from J, the gap between germline ends came to 6 bases. The CDR3 is made up of 13 amino acids. CDR3 DNA: TGTGCCAGCAGCTTAGATCGTTCCACTGAAGCTTTCTTT. This codes for CASSLDRSTEAFF.

This CDR3 is CASSLDRFDYGYTF. The CDR3 DNA reads TGTGCCAGCAGCTTGGACAGGTTTGACTATGGCTACACCTTC. This chain connects TRBV5-6 to TRBJ1-2; tentatively, D is TRBD1 (5 bases). Trimming cost V 0 bases and J 3 bases, with 9 bases left between them. The CDR3 contains 14 residues. In germline, CDR1 is SGHDT, CDR2 YYEEEE. Full variable domain (missing parts from reference TRBV5-6 and TRBJ1-2): DAGVTQSPTHLIKTRGQQVTLRCSPKSGHDTVSWYQQALGQGPQFIFQYYEEEERQRGNFPDRFSGHQFPNYSSELNVNALLLGDSALYLCASSLDRFDYGYTFGSGTRLTVV.

The table lists this clone with a count of one. The chain is built from TRBV2 and TRBJ2-2, with TRBD1 identical over 9 bases. The trim removed 6 bases at V and 7 bases at J, leaving 6 bases unmatched. The CDR3 contains 14 residues. From germline, CDR1 is SNHLY and CDR2 FYNNEI. CDR3 residues: CASRGQGFVGELFF. CDR3 coding DNA: TGTGCCAGCAGGGGACAGGGATTCGTCGGGGAGCTGTTTTTT.